These 5 T cell receptor beta chains share one sample of origin, sequenced in a study of identical twins. Each CDR3 protein is one row after TCRdb ran MiXCR on the 5' RACE reads. The table lists nearly 650,000 distinct CDR3 sequences, around 7.5% of them singletons. The same sample was also studied in work on yellow fever vaccine responses in identical twins.

Material for sequencing was PBMCs. The source is a woman under 30 in good health.

This clonotype was recorded at least ten times. The CDR3 spells CSASKGRDILEYF. As DNA, the CDR3 is TGCAGTGCTAGTAAGGGCCGAGACATCCTTGAGTATTTT. The chain couples TRBV20-1 to TRBJ2-3; D remains unclear. The germline V gene encodes CDR1 DFQATT and CDR2 SNEGSKA (reference sequence). This CDR3 is 13 amino acids long. Trimming took off 3 bases at V and 13 bases at J, with 20 bases between the two ends.

This clonotype was seen more than once but under ten times. The V and J genes are TRBV12-3 or TRBV12-4 and TRBJ1-5; a possible D gene is TRBD1 (6 bases). The CDR3 loop spans 15 amino acids. Deletions cut 6 bases from V and 4 bases from J, with 16 bases between. DNA for the CDR3: TGTGCCAGCAGGGACACAGGGTCCCCTAATCAGCCCCAGCATTTT. As protein: CASRDTGSPNQPQHF.

This clonotype turned up a few times. CDR3 loop: CASSYSGSGGEKLFF. As DNA, the CDR3 is TGTGCCAGCAGTTACTCCGGGTCGGGGGGTGAAAAACTGTTTTTT. The chain carries TRBV6-5 and TRBJ1-4; D might be TRBD1 (5 bases). V lost 0 bases, J lost 7 bases, and 12 bases lay in between. The CDR3 sequence is 15 residues long. Per germline, CDR1 MNHEY and CDR2 SVGAGI.

This clonotype came up a few times. The chain employs TRBV12-3 or TRBV12-4 and TRBJ2-1; no clear D. This CDR3 has 12 residues. Trimming left V 7 bases short and J 9 bases short, with 13 bases between. The CDR3 DNA is TGTGCCAGCACCACTCGGGTTATTGAGCAGTTCTTC. Its protein is CASTTRVIEQFF.

This clonotype was recorded a few times. J is TRBJ2-7 and V is TRBV7-8; D could derive from TRBD1 or TRBD2 (6 bases each). Per the germline V gene, CDR1 is SGHVS and CDR2 is FQNEAQ. The CDR3 length is 13 residues. Trimming removed 3 bases at V and 7 bases at J, with 13 bases between. The CDR3 coding sequence is TGTGCCAGCAGCTTTAGGGGGGCTCGGGAGCAGTACGTC. This translates into CASSFRGAREQYV.